One TCR beta chain is described in this entry. Its antigen remains unidentified. The sample originates from a study of blood T cells in healthy people across ages. General study results and limits: Correlation between TCR beta diversity and naive T cell percentage was strong. With donor CMV status unknown, expanded clonotype changes were possibly confounded. Naive CD4+ cells and diversity were both higher in long-lived donors than in aged donors.

With a J-beta primer mix and a sample-barcoded 5' primer, a second PCR ran about 6 to 11 cycles. Sequencing of every sample gave 3 million or more CDR3-containing paired-end reads. TCRdb ran MiXCR on the 5' RACE reads and lists one entry per CDR3 protein. The sample holds around 1,500,000 distinct CDR3 sequences; 40% to 50% are singletons and the top ten take under 8%. The sequencing input was blood. This TCR came from a woman aged 18 to 35 in good health.

The DNA for the CDR3 is TGTGCCAGCAGCCATGGGCAGGGACTAGCGGGTTCCTACGAGCAGTACTTC. It codes for CASSHGQGLAGSYEQYF. The genes are TRBV12-3 or TRBV12-4 and TRBJ2-7, with 12 positions matching TRBD2. The V and J ends lost 6 bases and 1 base, in that order; junction bases with no gene match: 10. The CDR3 has 17 amino acids.